These 28 T cell receptor beta chains share one sample of origin, sequenced in a study of blood T cell repertoires in COVID-19. Data came from immunoSEQ multiplex PCR; TCRdb stores just in-frame clones and leaves some out. The sample includes just under 150,000 clones, roughly 84% seen only once; the top ten take over 2.5%. Specimen: peripheral blood. These receptors were taken from a human donor with acute or convalescent COVID-19. The donor label of this sample is uncertain.

The CDR3 loop reads CSVSRGVEGQPQHF. The CDR3, as DNA: TGCAGCGTTTCGCGGGGAGTAGAGGGTCAGCCCCAGCATTTT. The J gene is TRBJ1-5, the V gene TRBV29-1; no reliable D call. The CDR3 has 14 amino acids. CDR1 and CDR2 (germline): SQVTM, ANQGSEA. Trimming shortened V by 5 bases and J by 6 bases, and 17 bases separated the two germline ends. Filled out from reference TRBV29-1 and TRBJ1-5, the complete variable domain reads SAVISQKPSRDICQRGTSLTIQCQVDSQVTMMFWYRQQPGQSLTLIATANQGSEATYESGFVIDKFPISRPNLTFSTLTVSNMSPEDSSIYLCSVSRGVEGQPQHFGDGTRLSIL.

The V gene is TRBV4-1, the J gene TRBJ1-4; D unclear. Looked up from germline, CDR1 is MGHRA and CDR2 is YSYEKL. Trimming took off 3 bases at V and 0 bases at J, with 11 bases between the two ends. CDR3 length: 16 residues. The CDR3 sequence is CASSQHNGATNEKLFF. CDR3 in DNA: TGCGCCAGCAGCCAGCACAACGGAGCAACTAATGAAAAACTGTTTTTT.

The CDR3 protein is CASSSRTSGRINEQFF. CDR3 bases: TGTGCCAGCAGTTCGCGAACTAGCGGGAGAATCAATGAGCAGTTCTTC. J is TRBJ2-1 and V is TRBV6-2 or TRBV6-3; 11 bases line up with TRBD2. The junction had 8 bases not matched to a gene; V was cut back by 4 bases and J by 6 bases. The CDR3 has 16 amino acids. Germline CDR1 MNHEY, CDR2 SVGEGT.

The chain couples TRBV21-1 to TRBJ2-5; the table calls TRBD2, which could not be checked here. TRBV21-1 is listed as a pseudogene. The CDR3 is 19 amino acids. The CDR3: CASRNPGLAGPWYQETQYF. The CDR3 nucleotides read TGTGCCAGCAGGAACCCGGGACTAGCGGGACCCTGGTACCAAGAGACCCAGTACTTC.

The chain combines TRBV6-5 with TRBJ2-7, with 9 bases matching TRBD1. The CDR3 runs to 15 residues. CDR1 and CDR2 from the germline V gene are MNHEY and SVGAGI. Germline trimming cut 2 bases from V and 5 bases from J; bases unmatched to any gene: 7. CDR3 sequence reads: CASSYGQGPPNEQYV. CDR3 bases: TGTGCCAGCAGTTACGGACAGGGGCCGCCCAACGAGCAGTACGTC.

This clone was detected only once. This chain uses TRBV19 with TRBJ1-6; D remains ambiguous. The CDR3 runs to 17 residues. V was pared by 3 bases and J by 0 bases, with 12 bases between. Germline V CDR1 and CDR2: LNHDA, SQIVND (reference sequence). CDR3 bases: TGTGCCAGTAGTATCACGAGAGAATACTCCTATAATTCACCCCTCCACTTT. Translated, it gives CASSITREYSYNSPLHF.

In regard to this clone: Different DNA sequences within this sample yield the same CDR3. The chain has TRBV18 and TRBJ1-1; D may be TRBD1 (6 bases). The CDR3 contains 14 residues. The V end lost 1 base, the J end lost 1 base, and 7 bases lay between the germline ends. Germline loops: CDR1 KGHSH, CDR2 LQKENI. CDR3 loop: CASSPRQENTEAFF. CDR3 coding DNA: TGTGCCAGCTCACCACGACAGGAGAACACTGAAGCTTTCTTT. The full variable domain, completed using reference TRBV18 and TRBJ1-1, is NAGVMQNPRHLVRRRGQEARLRCSPMKGHSHVYWYRQLPEEGLKFMVYLQKENIIDESGMPKERFSAEFPKEGPSILRIQQVVRGDSAAYFCASSPRQENTEAFFGQGTRLTVV.

V gene TRBV5-5 combines with J gene TRBJ2-2; 10 bases align to TRBD2. V dropped 4 bases and J dropped 4; count of bases not matched to a gene: 7. This CDR3 region has 16 residues. Germline V CDR1 and CDR2: SGHKS, YYEKEE (reference sequence). The CDR3 bases are TGTGCCAGCAGCAATGGGCTAGCGGGAGCCACCGGGGAGCTGTTTTTT. Its translation: CASSNGLAGATGELFF.

This sequence joins TRBV27 and TRBJ1-1; 8 nucleotides agree with TRBD1. This CDR3 region has 13 residues. V was pared by 6 bases and J by 9 bases, with 9 bases of the junction left unmatched. Germline values: CDR1 MNHEY, CDR2 SMNVEV (reference sequence). In DNA, the CDR3 is TGTGCCAGCAGGGGACAGGAGGGTGCGAAAGCTTTCTTT. Translated: CASRGQEGAKAFF.

The chain employs TRBV7-2 and TRBJ2-3, with 11 nucleotides matching TRBD2. J was trimmed by 2 bases and V by 1 base; bases with no gene match: 5. Germline loops: CDR1 SGHTA, CDR2 FQGNSA. This CDR3 is 17 amino acids long. The CDR3 is CASSLVSSGRNTDTQYF. In nucleotides, the CDR3 is TGTGCCAGCAGCTTAGTTTCTAGCGGGAGGAACACAGATACGCAGTATTTT.

The V and J genes are TRBV3-1 (or the pseudogene TRBV3-2) and TRBJ1-6, with D possibly matching TRBD1 (6 bases). Germline V gives CDR1 LGHDT, CDR2 YNNKEL (reference sequence). V lost 0 bases and J lost 1, with 10 bases in between. The CDR3 sequence is 17 residues long. CDR3 sequence (DNA): TGTGCCAGCAGCCAAGAAGGGGGATGGTCCTATAATTCACCCCTCCACTTT. Its protein is CASSQEGGWSYNSPLHF.

The sample holds a few counts of this clone. This chain joins TRBV5-1 and TRBJ1-5, with D possibly matching TRBD1 (5 bases). CDR1 and CDR2 from the germline V gene are SGHRS and YFSETQ. The germline V and J ends were trimmed by 0 bases and 4 bases, with 11 bases remaining between them. CDR3 length: 15 amino acids. The CDR3 sequence: CASSLEPGMNQPQHF. The CDR3 DNA sequence: TGCGCCAGCAGCTTGGAACCAGGGATGAATCAGCCCCAGCATTTT. Full variable domain (outside the CDR3, taken from reference TRBV5-1 and TRBJ1-5): KAGVTQTPRYLIKTRGQQVTLSCSPISGHRSVSWYQQTPGQGLQFLFEYFSETQRNKGNFPGRFSGRQFSNSRSEMNVSTLELGDSALYLCASSLEPGMNQPQHFGDGTRLSIL.

The chain's CDR3 is CASSATTNGYTF. The CDR3 region has the DNA TGTGCCAGCAGTGCCACGACAAATGGCTACACCTTC. The chain carries TRBV25-1 and TRBJ1-2; D is uncertain. The CDR3 is 12 residues long. Germline assignment: CDR1 MGHDK and CDR2 SYGVNS. Trimming pared 4 bases from V and 6 bases from J, leaving 9 bases between.

The chain recombines TRBV7-2 with TRBJ2-7; 9 nucleotides match TRBD2. CDR1 SGHTA and CDR2 FQGNSA come from the germline V gene. J lost 2 bases, V lost 5 bases, and 4 bases had no gene match. This CDR3 contains 14 residues. CDR3 loop: CASSPASGAYEQYF. In DNA, the CDR3 is TGTGCCAGCAGCCCGGCTAGCGGGGCCTACGAGCAGTACTTC.

The chain joins TRBV19 to TRBJ2-5; TRBD1 matches 11 bases. This CDR3 region has 15 residues. Germline V CDR1 and CDR2: LNHDA, SQIVND (reference sequence). V was pared by 3 bases and J by 3 bases, with 3 bases of the junction left unmatched. The CDR3 spells CASSIGTGGEETQYF. The CDR3 DNA reads TGTGCCAGTAGTATTGGGACAGGGGGGGAAGAGACCCAGTACTTC.

This clone was recorded only once. The J gene is TRBJ2-2, the V gene TRBV10-3, with D unclear. V gave up 7 bases and J gave up 4 bases, with 19 bases separating them. Germline V gene lookup returns CDR1 ENHRY and CDR2 SYGVKD. The length of the CDR3 is 16 residues. The CDR3 protein is CAITRSGNSLTGELFF. CDR3 in DNA: TGTGCCATCACCCGTTCCGGTAACAGTCTCACCGGGGAGCTGTTTTTT.

The chain is built from TRBV7-2 and TRBJ2-3, with D possibly being TRBD2 (5 bases). The CDR3 loop spans 17 amino acids. The ends were cut back, 1 base at V and 1 base at J, with 15 bases in the middle. CDR1 is SGHTA, CDR2 FQGNSA, per germline. CDR3 region: CASSLVGTPRGTDTQYF. DNA for the CDR3: TGTGCCAGCAGCTTAGTGGGAACGCCGAGGGGCACAGATACGCAGTATTTT.

The chain combines TRBV12-3 or TRBV12-4 with TRBJ2-2; possibly TRBD2 for D (5 bases). The CDR3 spans 12 residues. V was shortened by 6 bases and J by 5 bases, with 7 bases between the two germline ends. The CDR3 spells CASSRGTGELFF. The CDR3 bases are TGTGCCAGCAGCCGCGGGACCGGGGAGCTGTTTTTT.

The genes are TRBV5-8 and TRBJ1-2; 7 bases map to TRBD1. This CDR3 has 14 amino acids. V was pared by 0 bases and J by 3 bases, with 2 bases of the junction left unmatched. Germline V gene sequence: CDR1 SGHTS, CDR2 YDEGEE. CDR3 residues: CASSLATGHYGYTF. The CDR3 DNA follows: TGTGCCAGCAGCTTGGCGACAGGGCACTATGGCTACACCTTC. Supplemented by reference TRBV5-8 and TRBJ1-2, the full variable domain reads EAGVTQSPTHLIKTRGQQATLRCSPISGHTSVYWYQQALGLGLQFLLWYDEGEERNRGNFPPRFSGRQFPNYSSELNVNALELEDSALYLCASSLATGHYGYTFGSGTRLTVV.

The J gene is TRBJ2-2, the V gene TRBV3-1 (or the pseudogene TRBV3-2); D might be TRBD2 (5 bases). Germline V CDR1 and CDR2: LGHDT, YNNKEL (reference sequence). The CDR3 runs to 14 residues. Trimming removed 1 base at V and 6 bases at J, with 9 bases between. The CDR3 protein is CASSQGWESGELFF. DNA for the CDR3: TGTGCCAGCAGCCAAGGTTGGGAGTCCGGGGAGCTGTTTTTT.

The J gene is TRBJ1-2, the V gene TRBV3-1 (or the pseudogene TRBV3-2); 10 nucleotides line up with TRBD1. The CDR3 has 17 residues. V trimming: 6 bases; J trimming: 0 bases; junction bases outside the gene matches: 10. Germline V gene data show CDR1 as LGHDT and CDR2 as YNNKEL (reference sequence). The CDR3 DNA sequence: TGTGCCAGCAGTCGGCGGGGACAGGGGTATGCTAACTATGGCTACACCTTC. Protein sequence: CASSRRGQGYANYGYTF.

This clone was recorded once. The genes are TRBV3-1 (or the pseudogene TRBV3-2) and TRBJ2-3; 9 bases are a match to TRBD2. The CDR3 length is 16 residues. From germline, CDR1 is LGHDT and CDR2 YNNKEL (reference sequence). Trimming took 4 bases from V and 0 from J; bases not matched to a gene: 5. CDR3 coding DNA: TGTGCCAGCAGCCTTACGCTAGCGGGGAGCACAGATACGCAGTATTTT. Translated: CASSLTLAGSTDTQYF.

This chain links TRBV6-5 with TRBJ1-2; D is undetermined. Per the germline V gene, CDR1 is MNHEY and CDR2 is SVGAGI. The V and J ends lost 5 bases and 8 bases respectively, with 12 bases between them. The CDR3 loop spans 12 amino acids. CDR3 in DNA: TGTGCCAGCAGTCGCGAGGCCGTCGGCTACACCTTC. As protein: CASSREAVGYTF.

J is TRBJ2-1 and V is TRBV7-6; 8 bases are shared with TRBD2. The CDR3 totals 17 residues. Looked up from germline, CDR1 is SGHVS and CDR2 is FNYEAQ. With 0 bases clipped from V and 5 bases from J, the junction kept 9 bases outside the gene matches. CDR3 sequence reads: CASSLAPPAGVNNEQFF. Written as DNA, the CDR3 is TGTGCCAGCAGCTTAGCCCCCCCAGCGGGGGTAAACAATGAGCAGTTCTTC.

This clone has just one count. This chain joins TRBV23-1 and TRBJ2-1; 8 bases are a match to TRBD1. TRBV23-1 is treated as an ORF (open reading frame) with a function not yet certain. This CDR3 comprises 16 residues. The junction had 4 bases not matched to a gene; V was cut back by 0 bases and J by 3 bases. The CDR3 reads CASSQSRTGGYNEQFF. The DNA of the CDR3 is TGCGCCAGCAGTCAATCAAGAACAGGGGGCTACAATGAGCAGTTCTTC.

The chain recombines TRBV7-2 with TRBJ1-1, with a weak D call TRBD1 (5 bases). V gave up 2 bases and J gave up 1 base, with 8 bases separating them. Germline V gene data show CDR1 as SGHTA and CDR2 as FQGNSA. This CDR3 region has 14 residues. CDR3 amino acids: CASSLSQANTEAFF. In nucleotides, the CDR3 is TGTGCCAGCAGCTTATCACAGGCGAACACTGAAGCTTTCTTT.

This clone was counted between two and nine times. The V gene is TRBV19, the J gene TRBJ1-5; perhaps TRBD1 as D (6 bases). Per germline, CDR1 LNHDA and CDR2 SQIVND (reference sequence). This CDR3 is 16 amino acids long. With 3 bases removed from V and 0 bases from J, the gap between germline ends came to 12 bases. CDR3 sequence (DNA): TGTGCCAGTAGTATTAAAGGACAGCCTAGCAATCAGCCCCAGCATTTT. Amino acids: CASSIKGQPSNQPQHF.

The chain joins TRBV24-1 to TRBJ2-3, with 11 bases aligning to TRBD1. Germline V gene sequence: CDR1 KGHDR, CDR2 SFDVKD. The CDR3 sequence is 17 residues long. Unmatched junction bases numbered 5, after V lost 3 bases and J lost 1 base. This CDR3 reads CATSDGGTGGGTDTQYF. The CDR3 nucleotides are TGTGCCACCAGTGATGGAGGGACAGGGGGAGGCACAGATACGCAGTATTTT.